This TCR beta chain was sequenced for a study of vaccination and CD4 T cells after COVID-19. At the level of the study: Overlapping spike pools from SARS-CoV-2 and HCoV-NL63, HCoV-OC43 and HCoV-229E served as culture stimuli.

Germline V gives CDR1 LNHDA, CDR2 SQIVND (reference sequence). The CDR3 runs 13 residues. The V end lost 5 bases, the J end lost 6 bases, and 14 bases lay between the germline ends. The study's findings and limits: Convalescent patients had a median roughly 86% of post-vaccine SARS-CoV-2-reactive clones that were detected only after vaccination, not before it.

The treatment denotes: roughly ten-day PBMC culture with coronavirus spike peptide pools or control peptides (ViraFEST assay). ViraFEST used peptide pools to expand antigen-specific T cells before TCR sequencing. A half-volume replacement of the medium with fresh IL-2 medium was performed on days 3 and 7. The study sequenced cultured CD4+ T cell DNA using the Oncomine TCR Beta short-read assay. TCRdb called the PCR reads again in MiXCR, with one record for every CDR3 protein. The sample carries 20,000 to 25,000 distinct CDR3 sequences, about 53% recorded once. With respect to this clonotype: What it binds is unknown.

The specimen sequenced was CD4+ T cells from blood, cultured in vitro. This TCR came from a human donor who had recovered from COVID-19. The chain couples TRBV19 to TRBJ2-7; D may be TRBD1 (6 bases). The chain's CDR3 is CASSDGRGLEQYF. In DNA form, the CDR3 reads TGTGCCAGTAGTGATGGCAGGGGTCTCGAGCAGTACTTC. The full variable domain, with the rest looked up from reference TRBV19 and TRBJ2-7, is DGGITQSPKYLFRKEGQNVTLSCEQNLNHDAMYWYRQDPGQGLRLIYYSQIVNDFQKGDIAEGYSVSREKKESFPLTVTSAQKNPTAFYLCASSDGRGLEQYFGPGTRLTVT.